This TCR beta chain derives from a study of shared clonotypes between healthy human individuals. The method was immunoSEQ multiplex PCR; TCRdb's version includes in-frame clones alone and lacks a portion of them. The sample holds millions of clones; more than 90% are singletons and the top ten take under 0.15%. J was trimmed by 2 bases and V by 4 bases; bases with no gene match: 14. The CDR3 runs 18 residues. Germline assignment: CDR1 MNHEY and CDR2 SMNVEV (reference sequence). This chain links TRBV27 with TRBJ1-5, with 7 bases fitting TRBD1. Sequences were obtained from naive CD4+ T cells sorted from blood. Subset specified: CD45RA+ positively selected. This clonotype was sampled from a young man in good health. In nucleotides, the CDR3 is TGTGCCAGCAGTTCTGGGGGAGACAGGGACAAAGGCAATCAGCCCCAGCATTTT. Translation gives CASSSGGDRDKGNQPQHF.